The 13 T cell receptor beta chains listed next were all sequenced from one sample in a study of beta chain features in type 1 diabetes. Overall study findings and caveats: Type 1 diabetes patients showed a moderate but significant shortening of TCRB CDR3s in all four CD4+ subsets.

Their antigen targets remain unknown. As every portion of the isolated RNA was reverse transcribed, the sequencing read expressed TCRB transcripts. Produced via immunoSEQ multiplex PCR; TCRdb's table is partial and in-frame only. The data hold some 120,000 clones, with roughly 17% observed a single time. Specimen: central memory CD4+ T cells from blood. Source of these receptors: a man in his late teens or twenties with type 1 diabetes.

The chain uses TRBV5-4 and TRBJ2-7; D is perhaps TRBD1 or TRBD2 (5 bases each). CDR1 is SGHNT and CDR2 is YYREEE in the germline V gene (reference sequence). Deletions cut 6 bases from V and 4 bases from J, with 20 bases between. This CDR3 comprises 15 residues. The CDR3 loop reads CASTPGRSSPYEQYF. CDR3 nucleotide sequence: TGTGCCAGCACCCCGGGGCGATCGTCGCCTTACGAGCAGTACTTC. The whole variable domain, remainder taken from reference TRBV5-4 and TRBJ2-7, is ETGVTQSPTHLIKTRGQQVTLRCSSQSGHNTVSWYQQALGQGPQFIFQYYREEENGRGNFPPRFSGLQFPNYSSELNVNALELDDSALYLCASTPGRSSPYEQYFGPGTRLTVT.

This clone occurred a few times. The chain has TRBV6-5 and TRBJ2-7, with D unresolved. V dropped 2 bases and J dropped 6 bases, with 11 bases sitting between them. This CDR3 contains 13 residues. Germline CDR1 is MNHEY and CDR2 is SVGAGI. CDR3 in amino acids: CASSYQTRVEQYF. CDR3 DNA: TGTGCCAGCAGTTACCAGACTCGCGTCGAGCAGTACTTC.

This clone was counted many times. This chain connects TRBV30 to TRBJ2-1, with TRBD2 identical over 7 bases. The junction had 5 bases not matched to a gene; V was cut back by 3 bases and J by 15 bases. CDR1 and CDR2 (germline): GTSNPN, SVGIG (reference sequence). There are 10 residues in the CDR3. The CDR3 nucleotides are TGTGCCTGGAGAGCGGGAAGGACGTTCTTC. Translating gives CAWRAGRTFF.

V and J are TRBV4-2 and TRBJ2-3; TRBD2 matches at 7 bases. Germline V gives CDR1 LGHNA, CDR2 YNFKEQ. This CDR3 has 16 amino acids. The V gene end was trimmed by 4 bases and the J gene end by 5 bases; junction bases not matched to a gene: 12. Here the CDR3 DNA reads TGTGCCAGCAGCCCCCGGGGGAGGGGTGGGGAAGATACGCAGTATTTT. Its protein product is CASSPRGRGGEDTQYF.

In its sample, this clone was seen a few times. The chain carries TRBV9 and TRBJ2-1, with 14 bases matching TRBD2. The junction had 13 bases not matched to a gene; V was cut back by 0 bases and J by 5 bases. Per the germline V gene, CDR1 is SGDLS and CDR2 is YYNGEE. The CDR3 consists of 20 residues. CDR3 in DNA: TGTGCCAGCAGCGTAGGGATGGGGACTAGCGGGAGAAGGTGGAACAATGAGCAGTTCTTC. The encoded protein is CASSVGMGTSGRRWNNEQFF.

This clone was recorded a few times. This chain links TRBV10-2 with TRBJ2-3; 8 bases are a match to TRBD2. Germline CDR1 WSHSY, CDR2 SAAADI. Trimming at V came to 6 bases and at J to 3 bases, leaving 8 bases not matched to a gene. The CDR3 totals 15 residues. The CDR3 DNA reads as TGCGCCAGCAGCGCCAGAGCGGGAGTAACAGATACGCAGTATTTT. This gives the protein CASSARAGVTDTQYF.

This clone showed up just a few times. This chain connects TRBV27 to TRBJ2-2; either TRBD1 or TRBD2 may supply D (5 bases each). V shed 6 bases and J shed 4 bases, with 15 bases lying between them. From germline, CDR1 is MNHEY and CDR2 SMNVEV (reference sequence). CDR3 length: 15 amino acids. CDR3 sequence reads: CASSPFKGSTGELFF. As DNA, the CDR3 is TGTGCCAGCAGCCCTTTTAAGGGGAGCACCGGGGAGCTGTTTTTT.

This clone was counted a few times. The chain has TRBV6-4 and TRBJ2-1, with TRBD1 matching 7 bases. The V gene end was trimmed by 3 bases and the J gene end by 6 bases; junction bases not matched to a gene: 8. The CDR3 has 15 residues. Germline assignment: CDR1 MRHNA and CDR2 SNTAGT. Here the CDR3 DNA reads TGTGCCAGCAGTGAGGGACAACACAGGGGCAATGAGCAGTTCTTC. Translated, it gives CASSEGQHRGNEQFF.

This clone was recorded a few times. The chain links TRBV5-1 to TRBJ2-1; D ambiguous. This CDR3 region has 13 residues. V lost 0 bases to trimming and J lost 6 bases, with 7 bases between them. CDR1 and CDR2 from the germline V gene are SGHRS and YFSETQ. CDR3 sequence: CASSLASRNEQFF. The CDR3 nucleotides read TGCGCCAGCAGCTTGGCCTCTCGCAATGAGCAGTTCTTC.

The chain employs TRBV6-1 and TRBJ2-3, with a weak D call TRBD2 (5 bases). CDR1 is MNHNS and CDR2 is SASEGT in the germline V gene. The V and J ends lost 7 bases and 6 bases respectively, with 17 bases between them. The CDR3 spans 14 residues. CDR3 in amino acids: CASIPGMGGDTQYF. CDR3 DNA sequence: TGTGCCAGCATCCCTGGGATGGGCGGGGATACGCAGTATTTT.

The sample holds a few counts of this clone. V and J are TRBV9 and TRBJ2-1; 8 nucleotides align to TRBD2. The germline V gene encodes CDR1 SGDLS and CDR2 YYNGEE. This CDR3 is 14 amino acids long. Unmatched junction bases numbered 4, after V lost 2 bases and J lost 6 bases. The CDR3 DNA follows: TGTGCCAGCAGCGTCTCCGGGACTAGCAATGAGCAGTTCTTC. Translated, it gives CASSVSGTSNEQFF.

This clone was detected only a few times. The CDR3: CASSLQTGTGVTDTQYF. CDR3 bases: TGTGCCAGCAGCCTCCAAACCGGGACTGGGGTCACAGATACGCAGTATTTT. The chain recombines TRBV7-9 with TRBJ2-3; D perhaps matches TRBD2 (6 bases). CDR3 length: 17 amino acids. Trimming shortened V by 5 bases and J by 2 bases, and 20 bases separated the two germline ends. Germline assignment: CDR1 SEHNR and CDR2 FQNEAQ (reference sequence).

In regard to this clone: The sample carries other DNA sequences with the same CDR3. The chain carries TRBV7-2 and TRBJ1-5, with D possibly being TRBD1 (5 bases). Trimming removed 2 bases at V and 4 bases at J, with 6 bases between. Per germline, CDR1 SGHTA and CDR2 FQGNSA. CDR3 length: 13 residues. CDR3 in DNA: TGTGCCAGCAGCTTAACAGGAAATCAGCCCCAGCATTTT. Its protein product is CASSLTGNQPQHF.